The text below deals with one T cell receptor (beta chain). This record comes from a study of siplizumab effects on memory and regulatory T cells. Germline V CDR1 and CDR2: MRHNA, SNTAGT. The junction had 15 bases not matched to a gene; V was cut back by 5 bases and J by 8 bases. The CDR3 spans 17 residues. Method: immunoSEQ multiplex PCR; TCRdb's copy keeps in-frame clones and lacks some. The data show about 27,000 clones, 80% to 90% seen once. The source of this sequence is a human donor in good health. Sequenced: memory CD4+ T cells sorted from blood. The rearrangement uses TRBV6-4 and TRBJ1-4; 9 bases are a match to TRBD1. CDR3 protein: CASSLPGQGTHGEKLFF. The CDR3 bases are TGTGCCAGCAGTCTTCCGGGACAGGGAACCCATGGCGAAAAACTGTTTTTT.